This T cell receptor beta chain was recovered during a study of blood T cell repertoires in COVID-19. Study details: The cDNA or gDNA used as material had been derived from T cells, B-cell-depleted T cells, or PBMCs.

Per germline, CDR1 LNHDA and CDR2 SQIVND (reference sequence). The CDR3 runs 15 residues. With 2 bases removed from V and 0 bases from J, the gap between germline ends came to 11 bases. In the original workflow: Reference gene primer amplification gave estimated nucleated cell counts. This table comes from immunoSEQ multiplex PCR, and its TCRdb copy is limited to in-frame clones, with some not included. That table is the source of V, J and clone size, and D and trimming were worked out from the DNA. The data show approximately 180,000 clones, roughly 80% seen once. The sample was peripheral blood. The TCR comes from a woman aged 70-85 years with acute or convalescent COVID-19. The rearrangement uses TRBV19 and TRBJ2-7; D is perhaps TRBD1 (5 bases). CDR3: CASSIKGQGSYEQYF. The CDR3 DNA sequence: TGTGCCAGTAGTATAAAGGGCCAGGGCTCCTACGAGCAGTACTTC.